The source of this TCR beta chain is a study of response to subunit inactivated influenza vaccine. Notes on the study in general: Authors suggested each seasonal influenza vaccination recruits few new T cells.

The CDR3 extends over 15 amino acids. Per the germline V gene, CDR1 is MDHEN and CDR2 is SYDVKM. V was clipped by 5 bases and J by 6 bases, with 16 bases between them. Each CDR3 protein is one row after TCRdb ran MiXCR on the RT-PCR reads. The sample yields some 300,000 distinct CDR3 sequences, around 22% seen once. Notes on this clonotype: Its antigen is unidentified.

Sequencing used PBMCs from blood, obtained 21 months after vaccination. This sequence originates from a man between 45 and 75 years old who received an inactivated influenza vaccine. V gene TRBV28 combines with J gene TRBJ1-4; maybe TRBD1 (5 bases). CDR3 nucleotides: TGTGCCAGCAGTCCCCTCGGAGACAGCTATGAAAAACTGTTTTTT. Translated, it gives CASSPLGDSYEKLFF.